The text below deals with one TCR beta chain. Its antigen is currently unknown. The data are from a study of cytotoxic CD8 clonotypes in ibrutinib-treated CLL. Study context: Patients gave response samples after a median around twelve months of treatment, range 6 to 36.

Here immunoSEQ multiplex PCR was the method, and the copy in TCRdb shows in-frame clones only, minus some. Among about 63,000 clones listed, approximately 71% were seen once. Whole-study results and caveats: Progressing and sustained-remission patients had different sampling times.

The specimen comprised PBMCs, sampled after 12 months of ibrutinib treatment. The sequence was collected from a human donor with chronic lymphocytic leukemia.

DNA of the CDR3: TGCGCCAGCAGTGTAGAAGCGGGGACAGCGAACACTGAAGCTTTCTTT. This sequence encodes CASSVEAGTANTEAFF. The chain joins TRBV10-1 to TRBJ1-1; 7 bases fit TRBD1. The ends lost 4 bases at V and 1 base at J; junction bases unmatched: 9. CDR1 WNHNN and CDR2 SYGVQD come from the germline V gene (reference sequence). CDR3 size: 16 residues.